This record covers a single T cell receptor beta chain. The antigen is undetermined. The data were taken from a study of T cells after yellow fever vaccination. General study findings and limits: The CD4 and CD8 compartments had a small share of their clonotypes in common.

TCRdb fed the 5' RACE reads into MiXCR, producing one record per CDR3 protein. The sample yields under 400,000 distinct CDR3 sequences, about an eighth seen once. The ends were cut back, 3 bases at V and 6 bases at J, with 13 bases in the middle. In germline, CDR1 is KGHSH, CDR2 LQKENI. The CDR3 covers 14 residues. This receptor was identified in a man aged 18 to 30 who received the YFV17D yellow fever vaccine. The chain employs TRBV18 and TRBJ2-3; D not resolved. Material: CD4+ T cells sorted from PBMCs, obtained 15 days after the yellow fever booster vaccination. CDR3 protein: CASSPSPDMDTQYF. CDR3 bases: TGTGCCAGCTCACCCTCCCCAGACATGGATACGCAGTATTTT.